This T cell receptor (beta chain) was recovered during a study of cytomegalovirus exposure and HLA in healthy donors. Study-wide background: There were around 390 genotyped donors. Of these, 75% to 90% fell in the genetic ancestry cluster associated with self-reported Caucasian donors.

The CDR3 consists of 14 residues. Trimming at V came to 2 bases and at J to 6 bases, leaving 4 bases not matched to a gene. CDR1 and CDR2 (germline): SGHRS, YFSETQ. Primers: 60 Vbeta forward and 13 Jbeta reverse. The repertoire was sequenced with immunoSEQ multiplex PCR; TCRdb's copy has only in-frame clones and lacks some. The sample shows fewer than 200,000 clones, 80% of them seen only once. Comments on this clone: Its antigen is not known.

The study's findings and limits: Most CMV-associated TCR beta chains appeared HLA-restricted in a later analysis. Per published reports, the classifier diagnosed cytomegalovirus status with high specificity and sensitivity. The presence/absence work took it that sequencing depth was about the same across donors.

The sequence derives from a boy younger than 18 in good health and CMV-seronegative. The chain carries TRBV5-1 and TRBJ2-1; 8 nucleotides line up with TRBD1. Sequenced input: PBMCs. CDR3 loop: CASSFAGGVNEQFF. Here the CDR3 DNA reads TGCGCCAGCAGCTTCGCAGGGGGCGTCAATGAGCAGTTCTTC.